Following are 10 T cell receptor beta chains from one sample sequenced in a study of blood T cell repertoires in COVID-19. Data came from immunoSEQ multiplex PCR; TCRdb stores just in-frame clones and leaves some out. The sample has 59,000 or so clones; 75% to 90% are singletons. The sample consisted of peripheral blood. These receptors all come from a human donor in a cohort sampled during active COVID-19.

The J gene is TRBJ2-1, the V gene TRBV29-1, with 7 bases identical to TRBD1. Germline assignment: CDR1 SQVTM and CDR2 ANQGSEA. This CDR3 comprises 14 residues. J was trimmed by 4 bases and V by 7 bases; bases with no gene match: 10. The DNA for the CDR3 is TGCAGCGGGGACCGGGACAGCTTATACAATGAGCAGTTCTTC. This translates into CSGDRDSLYNEQFF.

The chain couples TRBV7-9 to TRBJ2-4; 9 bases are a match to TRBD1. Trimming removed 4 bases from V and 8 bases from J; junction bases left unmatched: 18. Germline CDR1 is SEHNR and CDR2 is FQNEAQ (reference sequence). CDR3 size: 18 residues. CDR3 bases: TGTGCCAGCAGCTCATTTACTATATCGGACAGGGGCGGTCACATTCAGTACTTC. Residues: CASSSFTISDRGGHIQYF. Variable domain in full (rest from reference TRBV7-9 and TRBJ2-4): DTGVSQNPRHKITKRGQNVTFRCDPISEHNRLYWYRQTLGQGPEFLTYFQNEAQLEKSRLLSDRFSAERPKGSFSTLEIQRTEQGDSAMYLCASSSFTISDRGGHIQYFGAGTRLSVL.

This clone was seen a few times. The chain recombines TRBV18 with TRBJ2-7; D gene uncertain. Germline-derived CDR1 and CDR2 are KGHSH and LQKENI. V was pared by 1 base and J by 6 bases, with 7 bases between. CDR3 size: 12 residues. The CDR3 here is CASSPQSVEQYF. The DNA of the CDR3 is TGTGCCAGCTCACCACAAAGCGTCGAGCAGTACTTC.

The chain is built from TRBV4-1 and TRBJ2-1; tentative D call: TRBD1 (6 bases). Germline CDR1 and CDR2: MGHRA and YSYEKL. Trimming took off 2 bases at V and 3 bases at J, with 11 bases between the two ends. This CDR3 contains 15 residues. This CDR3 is CASSQRQEIYNEQFF. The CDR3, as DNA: TGCGCCAGCAGCCAACGACAGGAAATCTACAATGAGCAGTTCTTC.

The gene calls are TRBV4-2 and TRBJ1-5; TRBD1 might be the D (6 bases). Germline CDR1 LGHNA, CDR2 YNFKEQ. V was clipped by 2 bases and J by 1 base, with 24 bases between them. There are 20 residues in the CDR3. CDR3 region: CASSQLQGSGLYGSNQPQHF. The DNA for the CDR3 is TGTGCCAGCAGCCAACTACAGGGATCAGGGCTGTATGGGAGCAATCAGCCCCAGCATTTT.

The CDR3 loop reads CASSSLAGGDNEQFF. In DNA, the CDR3 is TGTGCCAGCAGTTCACTAGCGGGGGGGGATAATGAGCAGTTCTTC. This rearrangement joins TRBV28 to TRBJ2-1, with 13 bases identical to TRBD2. CDR1 is MDHEN and CDR2 is SYDVKM in the germline V gene. V dropped 4 bases and J dropped 7; count of bases not matched to a gene: 4. The length of the CDR3 is 15 residues.

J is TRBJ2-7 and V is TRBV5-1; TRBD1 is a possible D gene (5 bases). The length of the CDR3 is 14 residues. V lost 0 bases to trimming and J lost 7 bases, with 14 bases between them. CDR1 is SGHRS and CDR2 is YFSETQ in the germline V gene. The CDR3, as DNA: TGCGCCAGCAGCTTGGGAACCTGGGGCGGAGAGCAGTACTTC. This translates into CASSLGTWGGEQYF.

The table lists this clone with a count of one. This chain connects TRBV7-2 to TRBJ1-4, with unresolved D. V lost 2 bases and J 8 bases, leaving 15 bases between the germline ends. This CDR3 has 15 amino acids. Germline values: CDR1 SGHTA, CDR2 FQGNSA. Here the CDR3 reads CASSLMGGLMEKLFF. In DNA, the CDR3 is TGTGCCAGCAGCTTAATGGGAGGGCTTATGGAAAAACTGTTTTTT.

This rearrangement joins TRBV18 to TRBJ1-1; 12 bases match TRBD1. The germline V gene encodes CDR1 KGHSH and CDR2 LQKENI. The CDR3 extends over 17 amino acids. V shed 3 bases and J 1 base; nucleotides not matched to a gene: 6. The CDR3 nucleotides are TGTGCCAGCTCACCCGGGACAGGGGGCGAAAAGAACACTGAAGCTTTCTTT. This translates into CASSPGTGGEKNTEAFF.

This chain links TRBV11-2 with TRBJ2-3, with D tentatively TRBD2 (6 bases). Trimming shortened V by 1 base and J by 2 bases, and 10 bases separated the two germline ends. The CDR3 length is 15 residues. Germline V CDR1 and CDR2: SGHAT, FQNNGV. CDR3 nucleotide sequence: TGTGCCAGCAGCTTAGCCCGGACTACCACAGATACGCAGTATTTT. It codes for CASSLARTTTDTQYF.